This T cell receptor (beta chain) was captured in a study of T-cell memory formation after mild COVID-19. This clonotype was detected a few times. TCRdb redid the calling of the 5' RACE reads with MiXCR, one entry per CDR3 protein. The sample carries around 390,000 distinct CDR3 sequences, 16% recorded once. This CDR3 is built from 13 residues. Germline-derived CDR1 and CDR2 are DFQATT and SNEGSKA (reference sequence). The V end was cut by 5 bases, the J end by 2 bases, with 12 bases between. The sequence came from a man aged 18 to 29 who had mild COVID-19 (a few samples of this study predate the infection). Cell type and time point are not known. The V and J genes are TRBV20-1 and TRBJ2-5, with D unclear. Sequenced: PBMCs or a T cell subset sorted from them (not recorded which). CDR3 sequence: CSAAVALQETQYF. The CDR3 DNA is TGCAGTGCTGCCGTGGCTCTACAAGAGACCCAGTACTTC.